These 2 T cell receptor beta chains were all obtained from the same sample, sequenced in a study of T cells after posttransplantation cyclophosphamide. Cyclophosphamide on days +3 and +4 followed busulfan-fludarabine conditioning and a marrow graft. Method: immunoSEQ multiplex PCR; TCRdb's copy keeps in-frame clones and lacks some. The data show roughly 23,000 clones, approximately 87% seen once. The material sequenced was PBMCs, taken after allogeneic stem cell transplant with posttransplant cyclophosphamide. The receptors come from a female patient in her thirties or forties who received an allogeneic stem cell transplant from an unrelated donor, was CMV-positive, and had no GVHD. The graft donor may have contributed some T cells.

This chain joins TRBV9 and TRBJ2-7; perhaps TRBD1 as D (6 bases). The CDR3 covers 16 residues. Germline V lookup: CDR1 SGDLS, CDR2 YYNGEE. V lost 4 bases, J lost 3 bases, and 20 bases lay in between. The CDR3 spells CASSPQQGEKLYEQYF. CDR3 in DNA: TGTGCCAGCAGCCCCCAACAGGGCGAAAAGCTCTACGAGCAGTACTTC.

This clone was seen a handful of times. The chain couples TRBV5-4 to TRBJ1-1, with 8 bases fitting TRBD1. The CDR3 extends over 14 amino acids. Germline V gene data show CDR1 as SGHNT and CDR2 as YYREEE (reference sequence). Trimming at V came to 2 bases and at J to 4 bases, leaving 4 bases not matched to a gene. CDR3 protein: CASSFTGGGTEAFF. CDR3 sequence (DNA): TGTGCCAGCAGCTTCACAGGGGGTGGCACTGAAGCTTTCTTT.